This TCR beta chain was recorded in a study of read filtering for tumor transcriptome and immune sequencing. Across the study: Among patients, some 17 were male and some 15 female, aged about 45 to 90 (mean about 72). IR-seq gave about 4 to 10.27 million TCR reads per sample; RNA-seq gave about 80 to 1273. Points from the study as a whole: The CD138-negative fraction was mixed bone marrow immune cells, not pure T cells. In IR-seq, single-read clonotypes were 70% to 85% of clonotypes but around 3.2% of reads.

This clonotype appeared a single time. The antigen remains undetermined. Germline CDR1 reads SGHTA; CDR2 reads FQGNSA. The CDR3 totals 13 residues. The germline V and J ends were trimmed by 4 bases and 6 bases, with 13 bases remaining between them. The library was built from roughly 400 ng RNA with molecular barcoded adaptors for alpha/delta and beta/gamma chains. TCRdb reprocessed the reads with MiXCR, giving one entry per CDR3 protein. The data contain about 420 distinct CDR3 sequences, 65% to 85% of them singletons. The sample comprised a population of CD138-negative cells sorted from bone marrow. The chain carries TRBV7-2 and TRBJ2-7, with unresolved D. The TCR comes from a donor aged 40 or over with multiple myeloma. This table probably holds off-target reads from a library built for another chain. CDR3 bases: TGTGCCAGCAGCTCCCGATGGAGTAGCGAGCAGTACTTC. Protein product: CASSSRWSSEQYF. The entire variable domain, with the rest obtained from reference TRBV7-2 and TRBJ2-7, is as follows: GAGVSQSPSNKVTEKGKDVELRCDPISGHTALYWYRQSLGQGLEFLIYFQGNSAPDKSGLPSDRFSAERTGGSVSTLTIQRTQQEDSAVYLCASSSRWSSEQYFGPGTRLTVT.